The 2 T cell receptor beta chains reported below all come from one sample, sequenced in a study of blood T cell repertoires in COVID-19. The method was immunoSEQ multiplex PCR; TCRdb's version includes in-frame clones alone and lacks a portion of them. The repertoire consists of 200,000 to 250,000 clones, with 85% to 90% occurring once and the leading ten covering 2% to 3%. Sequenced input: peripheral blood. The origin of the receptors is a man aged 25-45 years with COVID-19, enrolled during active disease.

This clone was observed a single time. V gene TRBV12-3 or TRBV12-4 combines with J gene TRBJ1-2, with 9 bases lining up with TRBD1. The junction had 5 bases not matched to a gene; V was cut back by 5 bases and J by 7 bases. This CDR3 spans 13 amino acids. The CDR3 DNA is TGTGCCAGCAGTAAACAGGGGGCGCGTGGCTACACCTTC. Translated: CASSKQGARGYTF.

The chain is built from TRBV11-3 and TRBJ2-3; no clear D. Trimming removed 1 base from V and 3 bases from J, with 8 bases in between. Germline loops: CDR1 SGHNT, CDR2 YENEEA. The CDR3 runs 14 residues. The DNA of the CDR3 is TGTGCCAGCAGCTTAGGCGGTATTACAGATACGCAGTATTTT. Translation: CASSLGGITDTQYF.